The rows below give T cell receptor beta chains drawn from one sample of a study of prognosis after radiotherapy for stage I lung cancer. Each CDR3 protein is one row after TCRdb ran MiXCR on the multiplex PCR reads. The table shows some 30,000 distinct CDR3 sequences, with 48% occurring only once. The sample in question was PBMCs, obtained before or after stereotactic body radiation therapy (not recorded which). The receptors stem from a donor over 45 with non-small cell lung cancer. CDR3s include the opening cysteine and the closing phenylalanine or tryptophan. Each record gives: D gene, clone size, CDR3 length, V gene, J gene, CDR3 DNA, CDR3 protein. The D gene is left open where the match is weak. Expanded clones get a size class; other rows say once, few or many, or leave the size out.

>.|many|13|TRBV7-2|TRBJ1-1
TGTGCCAGCAGCTTAGTGGGGATAGGTGAAGCTTTCTTT
CASSLVGIGEAFF
>.|many|16|TRBV18|TRBJ2-2
TGTGCCAGCTCCCGAGACAGATGGACGAACACCGGGGAGCTGTTTTTT
CASSRDRWTNTGELFF
>.|many|17|TRBV2|TRBJ2-6
TGTGCCAGCAGGCGGCTAACCTCTTTTCCCCGGGCCAACGTCCTGACTTTC
CASRRLTSFPRANVLTF
>TRBD1|.|13|TRBV28|TRBJ1-2
TGTGCCAGCAGTCTACTGACAGGGCAGTGCTACACCTTC
CASSLLTGQCYTF
>.|.|12|TRBV19|TRBJ2-2
TGTGCCAGTAGTATCCAGGCCGGGGAGCTGTTTTTT
CASSIQAGELFF
>.|.|16|TRBV28|TRBJ2-7
TGTTCCAGTAGTTTGGGCGCACTCTTCCGGGGGCAAGGTCAGTACTTC
CSSSLGALFRGQGQYF
>.|.|15|TRBV5-1|TRBJ2-2
TGCGCCAGCAGCTTGGTACGGCAAAGCACCGGGGAGCTGTTTTTT
CASSLVRQSTGELFF
>.|many|14|TRBV4-1|TRBJ2-7
TGCGCCAGCAGCCAAACGGCGGACTCCTACGAGCAGTACTTC
CASSQTADSYEQYF
>.|many|13|TRBV6-1|TRBJ1-2
TGTGCCAGCAGTCTAAACAGGGTCGATGGCTACACCTTC
CASSLNRVDGYTF
>TRBD1|.|15|TRBV27|TRBJ1-6
TGTGCCAGCAGGCAGACACAGGGGGCGAAATCACCCCTCCACTTT
CASRQTQGAKSPLHF
>.|.|15|TRBV20-1|TRBJ1-5
TGCAGTGCTAGAGATTCCGGGGTAGGTAATCAGCCCCAGCATTTT
CSARDSGVGNQPQHF
>.|many|15|TRBV12-3/TRBV12-4|TRBJ1-1
TGTGCCAGCAGTTCGATCGTTCTGGGGGACACTGAAGCTTTCTTT
CASSSIVLGDTEAFF
>TRBD1|many|16|TRBV7-9|TRBJ1-6
TGTGCCAGCAGCTCATACGGACAGGTCAATAATTCACCCCTCCACTTT
CASSSYGQVNNSPLHF
>.|.|14|TRBV7-2|TRBJ1-4
TGTGCTAGCAGCTTCGGGACATCGGAGGAAAAACTGTTTTTT
CASSFGTSEEKLFF
>TRBD1|.|14|TRBV7-6|TRBJ2-2
TGTGCCAGCAGCTCCGGGACAGGGAAGGCGGAGCTGTTTTTT
CASSSGTGKAELFF